This TCR beta chain came from a study of control samples from healthy donors and cancer patients (dated by TCRdb to 2018 to 2020). The CDR3 holds 15 amino acids from the cysteine to the phenylalanine. The CDR3 DNA has 45 bases and is translated from base 1. The germline V gene sets CDR1 to SGHRS and CDR2 to YFSETQ. V trim: 4 bases; J trim: 5 bases; unmatched bases: 11. Libraries were prepared through the immunoSEQ multiplex PCR assay. The source is immuneACCESS, and TCRdb retained only in-frame sequences with V and J called. Part of the clones is not carried over; for the studies checked, unresolved V genes explain less than half of this, and the remainder is unexplained. This sample is represented by about 12,000 clones; approximately 88% of them were singletons. The ten largest account for 2.8% of the sample. This clone was found once. Its specific antigen is unknown. Within one base of it there is no much larger clone, and no base qualities were kept.

The sequenced material came from formalin-fixed, paraffin-embedded tissue. The TCR was taken from a male donor with melanoma. The rearranged chain carries TRBV5-1 and TRBJ1-2, with 7 bases in between that match TRBD1. The DNA reads as follows: TGCGCCAGCAGCGCATCCGGGACAGCCGAATATGGCTACACCTTC. This sequence encodes CASSASGTAEYGYTF.